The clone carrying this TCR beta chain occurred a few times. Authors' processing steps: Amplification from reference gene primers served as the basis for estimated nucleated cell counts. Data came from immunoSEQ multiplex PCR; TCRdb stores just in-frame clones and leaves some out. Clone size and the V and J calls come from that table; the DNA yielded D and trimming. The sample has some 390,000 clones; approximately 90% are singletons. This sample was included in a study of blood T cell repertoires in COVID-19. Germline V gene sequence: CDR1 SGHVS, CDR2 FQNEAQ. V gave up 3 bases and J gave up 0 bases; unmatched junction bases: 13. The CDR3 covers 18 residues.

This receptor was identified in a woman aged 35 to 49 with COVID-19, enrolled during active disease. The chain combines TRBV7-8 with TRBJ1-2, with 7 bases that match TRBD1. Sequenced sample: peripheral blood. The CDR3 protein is CASSLGAGQTLANYGYTF. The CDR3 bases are TGTGCCAGCAGCTTGGGTGCGGGACAGACATTAGCTAACTATGGCTACACCTTC.